Shown below are 19 T cell receptor beta chains from a single sample sequenced in a study of T cell repertoires in cytomegalovirus infection. These receptors are not linked to any known antigen. Using its own MiXCR run on the reads, TCRdb lists one record per CDR3 protein. The table lists about 740,000 distinct CDR3 sequences, roughly a third of them singletons, with around a sixth in the top ten. Source: cultured PBMCs, taken from culture after CMV antigen stimulation. The receptors stem from a human donor in good health (CMV status not recorded). Some clones in this sample may be carry-over from other donors' samples.

This clonotype was detected ten times or more. J is TRBJ2-1 and V is TRBV7-2; D is undetermined. Germline-derived CDR1 and CDR2 are SGHTA and FQGNSA. The CDR3 runs to 12 residues. V was shortened by 0 bases and J by 9 bases, with 6 bases between the two germline ends. The CDR3 region has the DNA TGTGCCAGCAGCTTAGCTGTGGGTGAGCAGTTCTTC. Translating gives CASSLAVGEQFF.

The chain recombines TRBV12-3 or TRBV12-4 with TRBJ2-1; D unclear. CDR3 length: 15 residues. Trimming stripped 3 bases from V and 0 bases from J, with 9 bases between. The CDR3 loop is CASSFFLLSYNEQFF. CDR3 DNA: TGTGCCAGCAGTTTTTTCCTCCTCTCCTACAATGAGCAGTTCTTC.

The chain links TRBV4-1 to TRBJ2-7; TRBD1 might be the D (6 bases). Trimming shortened V by 3 bases and J by 2 bases, and 17 bases separated the two germline ends. The germline CDR1 and CDR2 sequences are MGHRA and YSYEKL. The CDR3 is made up of 16 amino acids. The CDR3 here is CASSHYMGTTTYEQYF. DNA for the CDR3: TGCGCCAGCAGCCACTATATGGGGACAACTACCTACGAGCAGTACTTC.

The J gene is TRBJ2-5, the V gene TRBV7-9; D unclear. Germline CDR1 SEHNR, CDR2 FQNEAQ (reference sequence). Trimming removed 3 bases at V and 3 bases at J, with 8 bases between. The CDR3 loop spans 13 amino acids. The CDR3 DNA is TGTGCCAGCAGCTTTGGGTTAGAAGAGACCCAGTACTTC. Its protein is CASSFGLEETQYF.

The J gene is TRBJ1-2, the V gene TRBV29-1, with TRBD1 identical over 11 bases. The CDR3 sequence is 14 residues long. Germline V gene lookup returns CDR1 SQVTM and CDR2 ANQGSEA. Germline trimming cut 6 bases from V and 8 bases from J; bases unmatched to any gene: 11. The CDR3: CSVAGQGAWEGYTF. DNA for the CDR3: TGCAGCGTGGCAGGACAGGGGGCTTGGGAAGGCTACACCTTC.

This chain links TRBV7-9 with TRBJ1-4; D call uncertain. This CDR3 comprises 12 residues. The germline gives CDR1 SEHNR, CDR2 FQNEAQ (reference sequence). Trimming took off 2 bases at V and 12 bases at J, with 10 bases between the two ends. The CDR3 bases are TGTGCCAGCAGCTTAAATATCGCGGAACTGTTTTTT. Protein sequence: CASSLNIAELFF.

About this clonotype: Since the CDR3 does not end with the conserved phenylalanine or tryptophan, this likely comes from a read error. The chain carries TRBV4-1 and TRBJ1-1, with TRBD1 as a possible D gene (5 bases). From germline, CDR1 is MGHRA and CDR2 YSYEKL. The CDR3 has 16 amino acids. Trimming pared 1 base from V and 10 bases from J, leaving 22 bases between. The CDR3 region is CASSQVIRQGGIGAFL. The CDR3 nucleotides read TGCGCCAGCAGCCAAGTAATCAGGCAGGGTGGGATCGGAGCTTTCCTT.

This chain uses TRBV6-6 with TRBJ1-2; unclear D gene. V was cut by 6 bases and J by 4 bases, with 15 bases left in between. The CDR3 loop spans 14 amino acids. Germline V gene data show CDR1 as MNHNY and CDR2 as SVGAGI (reference sequence). The chain's CDR3 is CASREDEGSYGYTF. The CDR3 DNA follows: TGTGCCAGCAGGGAGGACGAAGGGTCCTATGGCTACACCTTC.

The rearrangement uses TRBV6-2 or TRBV6-3 and TRBJ2-7; weak D call: TRBD2 (5 bases). This CDR3 is built from 12 residues. Trimming cost V 6 bases and J 1 base, with 7 bases left between them. CDR1 MNHEY and CDR2 SVGEGT come from the germline V gene. For the CDR3, the DNA is TGTGCCAGCAGGCAGCGGTCCTACGAGCAGTACTTC. Its translation is CASRQRSYEQYF.

This clonotype was seen a handful of times. The chain is built from TRBV27 and TRBJ1-5, with TRBD1 identical over 8 bases. Germline trimming cut 2 bases from V and 3 bases from J; bases unmatched to any gene: 3. CDR3 length: 15 amino acids. Germline V CDR1 and CDR2: MNHEY, SMNVEV (reference sequence). This CDR3 reads CASSLQGALNQPQHF. DNA of the CDR3: TGTGCCAGCAGTTTACAGGGGGCTCTCAATCAGCCCCAGCATTTT.

J is TRBJ1-1 and V is TRBV12-3 or TRBV12-4; a possible D gene is TRBD1 (6 bases). The CDR3 extends over 13 amino acids. The ends were cut back, 3 bases at V and 5 bases at J, with 10 bases in the middle. The CDR3 DNA follows: TGTGCCAGCAGTTTTCAGGGGCCGACTGAAGCTTTCTTT. It is translated as CASSFQGPTEAFF.

V is TRBV18 and J is TRBJ1-1, with a possible D match to TRBD1 (5 bases). The germline V gene has CDR1 KGHSH and CDR2 LQKENI. CDR3 length: 13 residues. Trimming removed 6 bases at V and 1 base at J, with 9 bases between. CDR3 DNA sequence: TGTGCCAGCTCGGGGGAACAGAACACTGAAGCTTTCTTT. This encodes CASSGEQNTEAFF.

This chain connects TRBV7-6 to TRBJ1-1, with D possibly matching TRBD1 (5 bases). The CDR3 is made up of 14 amino acids. CDR1 and CDR2 from the germline V gene are SGHVS and FNYEAQ. Trimming cost V 3 bases and J 3 bases, with 11 bases left between them. The CDR3 is CASSLGPSHTEAFF. CDR3 in DNA: TGTGCCAGCAGCTTGGGACCGAGCCACACTGAAGCTTTCTTT.

The chain has TRBV11-2 and TRBJ2-2; TRBD2 is a possible D gene (5 bases). The V gene's germline CDR1 is SGHAT and CDR2 FQNNGV. V was shortened by 5 bases and J by 3 bases, with 13 bases between the two germline ends. The CDR3 runs to 15 residues. CDR3 nucleotides: TGTGCCAGCAGCCGCGTAAGCGGATACACCGGGGAGCTGTTTTTT. This encodes CASSRVSGYTGELFF.

Only a few counts were recorded for this clonotype. This chain uses TRBV6-1 with TRBJ1-2; 9 bases are a match to TRBD1. V shed 5 bases, J shed 3 bases, and the junction held 7 bases outside the gene matches. The CDR3 is 15 residues long. The germline V gene encodes CDR1 MNHNS and CDR2 SASEGT. The CDR3 here is CASSNRGQSDYGYTF. The CDR3 DNA reads as TGTGCCAGCAGTAACAGGGGGCAGTCCGACTATGGCTACACCTTC.

This clonotype was recorded many times. The J gene is TRBJ1-4, the V gene TRBV7-2; 8 bases agree with TRBD1. The CDR3 loop spans 14 amino acids. Trimming took 5 bases from V and 7 from J; bases not matched to a gene: 6. From germline, CDR1 is SGHTA and CDR2 FQGNSA. CDR3 sequence (DNA): TGTGCCAGCAGCCTACAGGGGGATGGTGAAAAACTGTTTTTT. Translation: CASSLQGDGEKLFF. The full variable domain, completed using reference TRBV7-2 and TRBJ1-4, is GAGVSQSPSNKVTEKGKDVELRCDPISGHTALYWYRQSLGQGLEFLIYFQGNSAPDKSGLPSDRFSAERTGGSVSTLTIQRTQQEDSAVYLCASSLQGDGEKLFFGSGTQLSVL.

The sample holds one count of this clonotype. This chain links TRBV7-2 with TRBJ2-1, with D maybe TRBD1 (5 bases). The germline V and J ends were trimmed by 5 bases and 3 bases, with 14 bases remaining between them. CDR1 is SGHTA, CDR2 FQGNSA, per germline. This CDR3 region has 15 residues. The CDR3 nucleotides are TGTGCCAGCAGCCCCCCTCCCCAGGGCTACAATGAGCAGTTCTTC. It is translated as CASSPPPQGYNEQFF.

The J gene is TRBJ2-2, the V gene TRBV6-8, with D possibly called TRBD1 or TRBD2 (5 bases each). V dropped 0 bases and J dropped 6 bases, with 8 bases sitting between them. Germline values: CDR1 MNHGY, CDR2 SAAAGT. There are 14 residues in the CDR3. In DNA form, the CDR3 reads TGTGCCAGCAGTTACTCGGGACCGGCCGGGGAGCTGTTTTTT. This codes for CASSYSGPAGELFF.

The chain carries TRBV5-1 and TRBJ2-2, with TRBD2 as a possible D gene (5 bases). Trimming stripped 4 bases from V and 4 bases from J, with 14 bases between. In germline, CDR1 is SGHRS, CDR2 YFSETQ. CDR3 length equals 15 residues. As DNA, the CDR3 is TGCGCCAGCAGCCTCGGGAATCTGGGCACCGGGGAGCTGTTTTTT. Protein product: CASSLGNLGTGELFF.